A selection of T cell receptor beta chains follows, all from one sample in a study of neurological immune-mediated disorders. TCRdb re-analysed the 5' RACE reads in MiXCR, keeping a single row per CDR3 protein. The sample shows about 62,000 distinct CDR3 sequences, 3.5% to 4.5% of them seen only once. Specimen: PBMCs. These TCRs come from a woman aged 45 to 65 with multiple sclerosis. Each CDR3 is given with its conserved first and last residue. A D gene is named only where the DNA matches it firmly. The size of a clone is reported for some rows only, either as once, few or many, or as a class for expanded clones.

v_gene	d_gene	abundance	j_gene	CDR3aa	CDR3nt
TRBV24-1	-	many	TRBJ2-1	CATSDSDREGEQFF	TGTGCCACCAGTGATTCGGACAGGGAGGGTGAGCAGTTCTTC
TRBV2	-	many	TRBJ1-2	CASSLPWDYGYTF	TGTGCCAGCAGTCTCCCATGGGACTATGGCTACACCTTC
TRBV5-5	-	-	TRBJ1-1	CASSSTDGFEAFF	TGTGCCAGCAGCTCGACGGACGGATTTGAAGCTTTCTTT
TRBV9	TRBD2	many	TRBJ2-1	CASSVEYEGGSLYNEQFF	TGTGCCAGCAGCGTAGAATACGAGGGAGGGTCCCTTTACAATGAGCAGTTCTTC
TRBV20-1	-	many	TRBJ1-2	CSARRANVYGYTF	TGCAGTGCTAGAAGGGCGAACGTCTATGGCTACACCTTC
TRBV5-1	-	many	TRBJ1-1	CASSLFPGNTEAFF	TGCGCCAGCAGCTTGTTCCCTGGGAACACTGAAGCTTTCTTT
TRBV20-1	TRBD1	many	TRBJ2-7	CSARGPGTGRAPREQYF	TGCAGTGCTAGAGGTCCCGGGACAGGTAGGGCCCCACGCGAGCAGTACTTC
TRBV20-1	-	many	TRBJ1-2	CSAPSPGHPNYGYTF	TGCAGTGCGCCCTCGCCGGGACATCCTAACTATGGCTACACCTTC
TRBV5-1	-	many	TRBJ2-7	CASSLGAGGPYEQYF	TGCGCCAGCAGCTTGGGAGCAGGAGGCCCCTACGAGCAGTACTTC
TRBV7-8	TRBD1	many	TRBJ2-5	CASSNPTGQPRETQYF	TGTGCCAGCAGCAACCCCACGGGACAGCCAAGGGAGACCCAGTACTTC
TRBV24-1	-	many	TRBJ2-1	CATSDSMQLGDEQFF	TGTGCCACCAGTGATAGCATGCAACTAGGCGATGAGCAGTTCTTC
TRBV5-6	TRBD1	many	TRBJ1-1	CASRSGMVDRAQKAFF	TGTGCCAGCAGGTCGGGTATGGTGGACAGGGCGCAGAAAGCTTTCTTT
TRBV6-2/TRBV6-3	TRBD1	many	TRBJ1-2	CASSQTGNYGYTF	TGTGCCAGCAGCCAGACAGGGAACTATGGCTACACCTTC
TRBV27	TRBD1	-	TRBJ1-1	CASSPYRGLTEAFF	TGTGCCAGCAGTCCATATAGGGGGCTGACTGAAGCTTTCTTT
TRBV2	-	-	TRBJ1-5	CASRGSNQPQHF	TGTGCCAGCAGGGGGAGCAATCAGCCCCAGCATTTT
TRBV5-5	-	many	TRBJ2-7	CASTLGPNSYEQYF	TGTGCCAGCACCCTTGGGCCAAATTCCTACGAGCAGTACTTC
TRBV20-1	TRBD2	many	TRBJ2-7	CSANPGGSYEQYF	TGCAGTGCTAACCCGGGGGGATCCTACGAGCAGTACTTC
TRBV7-9	TRBD1	many	TRBJ1-1	CASSLGRQGGRRSTEAFF	TGTGCCAGCAGCTTAGGCAGACAGGGTGGACGAAGATCCACTGAAGCTTTCTTT
TRBV20-1	TRBD1	many	TRBJ1-2	CSAKTGLDYGYTF	TGCAGTGCTAAGACAGGGTTGGACTATGGCTACACCTTC
TRBV27	-	many	TRBJ2-7	CASSEGAGEYF	TGTGCCAGCAGTGAGGGGGCGGGGGAGTACTTC
TRBV11-3	TRBD2	few	TRBJ2-1	CASSLDQGLAGTNEQFF	TGTGCCAGCAGCTTAGATCAGGGACTAGCGGGAACAAATGAGCAGTTCTTC
TRBV20-1	-	many	TRBJ1-2	CSAPLMDGVRTYGYTF	TGCAGTGCTCCTCTGATGGACGGGGTCCGTACCTATGGCTACACCTTC
TRBV7-3	-	many	TRBJ1-1	CASSFGDFPGTVAFF	TGTGCCAGCAGCTTTGGGGACTTTCCGGGGACGGTAGCTTTCTTT
TRBV5-1	-	many	TRBJ2-3	CASSSHSTDTQYF	TGCGCCAGCAGCAGCCATAGCACAGATACGCAGTATTTT
TRBV3-1	TRBD2	many	TRBJ2-7	CASSHTSGEQYF	TGTGCCAGCAGCCACACTAGCGGCGAGCAGTACTTC
TRBV7-2	TRBD2	-	TRBJ2-1	CASSLVASGRAGEQFF	TGTGCCAGCAGCTTAGTGGCTAGCGGGAGGGCCGGTGAGCAGTTCTTC
TRBV20-1	TRBD2	many	TRBJ2-7	CSARAPGLAGGSPLGEQYF	TGCAGTGCTAGAGCCCCGGGACTAGCGGGAGGATCCCCTCTTGGGGAGCAGTACTTC
TRBV5-6	-	many	TRBJ2-3	CASSTDRLDTQYF	TGTGCCAGCAGCACGGACAGACTAGATACGCAGTATTTT
TRBV14	-	-	TRBJ2-7	CASSQVISYEQYF	TGTGCCAGCAGCCAAGTGATCTCCTACGAGCAGTACTTC
TRBV6-2/TRBV6-3	TRBD2	many	TRBJ2-1	CASSYPSGTSGSAAEQFF	TGTGCCAGCAGTTACCCTTCCGGGACTAGCGGGTCTGCTGCGGAGCAGTTCTTC
TRBV7-2	-	few	TRBJ2-3	CASSLGHSTDTQYF	TGTGCCAGCAGCTTGGGACATTCCACAGATACGCAGTATTTT
TRBV20-1	TRBD2	many	TRBJ2-7	CSASRSGGSYEQYF	TGCAGTGCTAGCCGTAGCGGGGGTTCCTACGAGCAGTACTTC
TRBV7-9	-	many	TRBJ2-1	CASIQGKETNEQFF	TGTGCCAGCATTCAGGGGAAGGAGACCAATGAGCAGTTCTTC
TRBV20-1	-	many	TRBJ2-7	CSARDPLVPHEQYF	TGCAGTGCTAGAGACCCACTAGTTCCCCACGAGCAGTACTTC
TRBV14	-	few	TRBJ2-7	CASSQGGGGQYEQYF	TGTGCCAGCAGCCAAGGAGGTGGGGGCCAATACGAGCAGTACTTC
TRBV14	-	many	TRBJ2-7	CASSQTGTALYEQYF	TGTGCCAGCAGCCAAACCGGGACGGCCCTCTACGAGCAGTACTTC
TRBV4-3	-	many	TRBJ2-1	CASSQEVGREQFF	TGCGCCAGCAGCCAAGAGGTGGGGCGGGAGCAGTTCTTC
TRBV5-1	-	many	TRBJ2-7	CASSLPGAYSYEQYF	TGCGCCAGCAGCTTGCCGGGCGCCTACTCCTACGAGCAGTACTTC